Shown below are 19 T cell receptor beta chains from a single sample sequenced in a study of shared clonotypes between healthy human individuals. Naive CD8 cells were CD45RO-negative, positively selected for CCR7, excluding terminally differentiated effector memory CD45RA+ cells. The repertoire was sequenced with immunoSEQ multiplex PCR; TCRdb's copy has only in-frame clones and lacks some. This table holds around 2,000,000 clones, 85% to 95% found once. Sequencing used naive CD8+ T cells from PBMCs. Receptors originate from a man aged 18 to 29 in good health. Some clones in this sample may be carry-over from other donors' samples.

The rearrangement links TRBV6-5 to TRBJ2-1; 7 bases fit TRBD1. CDR3 size: 15 residues. V shed 2 bases and J 5 bases; nucleotides not matched to a gene: 6. Germline V CDR1 and CDR2: MNHEY, SVGAGI. CDR3 sequence: CASSYRQGVNNEQFF. The CDR3 bases are TGTGCCAGCAGTTACCGCCAGGGGGTAAACAATGAGCAGTTCTTC.

V and J are TRBV27 and TRBJ2-1, with D possibly TRBD1 on 5 matching bases. The germline V gene has CDR1 MNHEY and CDR2 SMNVEV (reference sequence). The length of the CDR3 is 14 residues. Between the trimmed V and J ends, which lost 6 bases and 1 base, there was a span of 10 bases. The CDR3 is CASSDSDSYNEQFF. Here the CDR3 DNA reads TGTGCCAGCAGCGACAGCGATTCCTACAATGAGCAGTTCTTC.

The V call is TRBV9, the J call TRBJ2-3, with 7 positions matching TRBD2. CDR1 is SGDLS and CDR2 is YYNGEE in the germline V gene. The CDR3 loop spans 16 amino acids. V trimming: 4 bases; J trimming: 4 bases; junction bases outside the gene matches: 12. The DNA for the CDR3 is TGTGCCAGCAGCCCTGGGACTATGGGCTCCGCAGATACGCAGTATTTT. Encoded protein: CASSPGTMGSADTQYF.

This chain joins TRBV9 and TRBJ1-2; 8 nucleotides align to TRBD1. CDR3 length: 13 residues. V dropped 3 bases and J dropped 6; count of bases not matched to a gene: 4. Germline V gene data show CDR1 as SGDLS and CDR2 as YYNGEE. DNA for the CDR3: TGTGCCAGCAGCGGGACAGGGTGGAATGGCTACACCTTC. It yields the protein CASSGTGWNGYTF.

This chain connects TRBV9 to TRBJ1-3; D uncertain. The V gene's germline CDR1 is SGDLS and CDR2 YYNGEE. V was trimmed by 3 bases and J by 0 bases, leaving 13 bases between them. CDR3 length equals 16 residues. The CDR3 bases are TGTGCCAGCAGCGCCGCTACAAGTATCTCTGGAAACACCATATATTTT. Protein sequence: CASSAATSISGNTIYF.

The chain joins TRBV27 to TRBJ1-4; no clear D. Germline CDR1 and CDR2: MNHEY and SMNVEV (reference sequence). V was cut by 3 bases and J by 8 bases, with 10 bases left in between. CDR3 length: 13 amino acids. CDR3 bases: TGTGCCAGCAGTTTGGCCGGGCACGAAAAACTGTTTTTT. It yields the protein CASSLAGHEKLFF.

The genes are TRBV9 and TRBJ2-5; D uncertain. Per germline, CDR1 SGDLS and CDR2 YYNGEE. With 0 bases removed from V and 5 bases from J, the gap between germline ends came to 8 bases. The CDR3 sequence is 13 residues long. CDR3 region: CASSVDMAETQYF. The DNA for the CDR3 is TGTGCCAGCAGCGTAGATATGGCGGAGACCCAGTACTTC.

V is TRBV5-1 and J is TRBJ2-3; D is undetermined. Per the germline V gene, CDR1 is SGHRS and CDR2 is YFSETQ. The V gene lost 4 bases and the J gene lost 2 bases, with 11 bases spanning the gap. The CDR3 runs 14 residues. CDR3 sequence reads: CASSQTGNTDTQYF. The CDR3 DNA is TGCGCCAGCAGCCAGACGGGTAACACAGATACGCAGTATTTT.

Note on this clone: In the same sample, other DNA sequences code for this CDR3. The rearrangement joins TRBV11-2 to TRBJ2-7; tentatively, D is TRBD1 or TRBD2 (5 bases each). Between the trimmed V and J ends, which lost 2 bases and 5 bases, there was a span of 7 bases. Germline V gene data show CDR1 as SGHAT and CDR2 as FQNNGV. The CDR3 extends over 12 amino acids. CDR3 in DNA: TGTGCCAGCAGCTTACGGGGCGACGAGCAGTACTTC. It is translated as CASSLRGDEQYF. The whole variable domain, remainder taken from reference TRBV11-2 and TRBJ2-7, is EAGVAQSPRYKIIEKRQSVAFWCNPISGHATLYWYQQILGQGPKLLIQFQNNGVVDDSQLPKDRFSAERLKGVDSTLKIQPAKLEDSAVYLCASSLRGDEQYFGPGTRLTVT.

This chain connects TRBV6-5 to TRBJ1-5; 12 positions agree with TRBD1. Germline V gene data show CDR1 as MNHEY and CDR2 as SVGAGI. This CDR3 has 14 amino acids. J lost 8 bases, V lost 5 bases, and 4 bases had no gene match. CDR3 DNA: TGTGCCAGCAGTGGGACAGGGGGCATCGAGCCCCAGCATTTT. Translating gives CASSGTGGIEPQHF.

The chain employs TRBV4-1 and TRBJ2-1; 9 nucleotides match TRBD2. J gave up 6 bases and V 0 bases, and 12 bases lay outside the gene matches. In germline, CDR1 is MGHRA, CDR2 YSYEKL. The CDR3 runs 18 residues. The CDR3 protein is CASSQDWTGAGGFNEQFF. In DNA form, the CDR3 reads TGCGCCAGCAGCCAAGATTGGACCGGAGCGGGAGGCTTCAATGAGCAGTTCTTC.

The chain carries TRBV4-2 and TRBJ2-1; D is unclear. The germline V and J ends were trimmed by 0 bases and 6 bases, with 9 bases remaining between them. This CDR3 comprises 14 residues. Looked up from germline, CDR1 is LGHNA and CDR2 is YNFKEQ. The DNA for the CDR3 is TGTGCCAGCAGCCAAGATGATAGCTTCAATGAGCAGTTCTTC. Its translation: CASSQDDSFNEQFF.

V gene TRBV4-2 combines with J gene TRBJ2-1; TRBD2 aligns across 8 bases. V shed 8 bases and J 7 bases; nucleotides not matched to a gene: 10. The CDR3 has 14 amino acids. From germline, CDR1 is LGHNA and CDR2 YNFKEQ. DNA for the CDR3: TGTGCCAGCGTTGCGGGGACTAGACCAAATGAGCAGTTCTTC. It encodes CASVAGTRPNEQFF.

This clone has just one count. V is TRBV28 and J is TRBJ1-5; D remains unclear. Trimming pared 3 bases from V and 4 bases from J, leaving 13 bases between. The germline V gene has CDR1 MDHEN and CDR2 SYDVKM. This CDR3 comprises 15 residues. Here the CDR3 DNA reads TGTGCCAGCAGTTTTGAGGGTAGGGTGAATCAGCCCCAGCATTTT. It specifies CASSFEGRVNQPQHF.

The chain combines TRBV2 with TRBJ2-1; D gene uncertain. The V gene lost 11 bases and the J gene lost 1 base, with 15 bases spanning the gap. Germline CDR1 reads SNHLY; CDR2 reads FYNNEI. CDR3 size: 14 residues. The CDR3 loop reads CASHRGWSYNEQFF. The CDR3, as DNA: TGTGCCTCCCACCGCGGCTGGTCCTACAATGAGCAGTTCTTC. The variable domain in full, with the rest retrieved from reference TRBV2 and TRBJ2-1, is EPEVTQTPSHQVTQMGQEVILRCVPISNHLYFYWYRQILGQKVEFLVSFYNNEISEKSEIFDDQFSVERPDGSNFTLKIRSTKLEDSAMYFCASHRGWSYNEQFFGPGTRLTVL.

This chain links TRBV4-1 with TRBJ1-5; D possibly corresponds to TRBD1 (6 bases). Deletions cut 4 bases from V and 7 bases from J, with 11 bases between. The length of the CDR3 is 13 residues. Germline V lookup: CDR1 MGHRA, CDR2 YSYEKL. The CDR3 reads CASSPGGWQPQHF. CDR3 nucleotide sequence: TGCGCCAGCAGCCCGGGGGGCTGGCAGCCCCAGCATTTT.

This chain uses TRBV12-5 with TRBJ2-2; TRBD1 might be the D (6 bases). Germline loops: CDR1 LGHNT, CDR2 FRNRAP. Trimming left V 3 bases short and J 6 bases short, with 14 bases between. CDR3 length: 15 residues. The CDR3 region is CASGLDAEGAGELFF. In DNA, the CDR3 is TGTGCTAGTGGTTTAGACGCTGAGGGGGCCGGGGAGCTGTTTTTT.

This sequence joins TRBV29-1 and TRBJ2-1, with D hard to call. Germline loops: CDR1 SQVTM, CDR2 ANQGSEA. The CDR3 spans 16 residues. The V end lost 1 base, the J end lost 0 bases, and 13 bases lay between the germline ends. The CDR3 sequence is CSVEGYGGHSYNEQFF. The DNA of the CDR3 is TGCAGCGTTGAAGGATACGGCGGCCACTCCTACAATGAGCAGTTCTTC.

This chain uses TRBV28 with TRBJ1-1; no definite D call. V shed 4 bases and J shed 1 base, with 7 bases lying between them. This CDR3 has 13 amino acids. Germline V gene data show CDR1 as MDHEN and CDR2 as SYDVKM. The CDR3, as DNA: TGTGCCAGCAGTTCCACACCGAACACTGAAGCTTTCTTT. Residues: CASSSTPNTEAFF.